This T cell receptor (beta chain) was identified during a study of blood T cell repertoires in COVID-19. At the level of the study: From the United States, Italy and Spain came samples of acute and convalescent COVID-19. T cells, B-cell-depleted T cells, or PBMCs supplied cDNA or gDNA.

CDR1 is SGHDT and CDR2 is YYEEEE in the germline V gene. The trim removed 6 bases at V and 2 bases at J, leaving 7 bases unmatched. This CDR3 has 14 residues. Original analysis: Amplification with reference gene primers provided the estimates of nucleated cell counts. The data were produced by immunoSEQ multiplex PCR, yet TCRdb's version contains in-frame clones alone and is incomplete. The V and J calls and clone size come from that table; D and trimming were worked out from the DNA. There are around 150,000 clones in the sample; about 85% occur only once, and roughly 1% lies in the top ten. The sample taken for sequencing was peripheral blood. The source is a man aged 40-55 years with acute or convalescent COVID-19. The J gene is TRBJ1-2, the V gene TRBV5-6; 7 bases match TRBD1. The CDR3 DNA reads TGTGCCAGCAAGCGGCCAGGGGGGAACTATGGCTACACCTTC. Translation: CASKRPGGNYGYTF.